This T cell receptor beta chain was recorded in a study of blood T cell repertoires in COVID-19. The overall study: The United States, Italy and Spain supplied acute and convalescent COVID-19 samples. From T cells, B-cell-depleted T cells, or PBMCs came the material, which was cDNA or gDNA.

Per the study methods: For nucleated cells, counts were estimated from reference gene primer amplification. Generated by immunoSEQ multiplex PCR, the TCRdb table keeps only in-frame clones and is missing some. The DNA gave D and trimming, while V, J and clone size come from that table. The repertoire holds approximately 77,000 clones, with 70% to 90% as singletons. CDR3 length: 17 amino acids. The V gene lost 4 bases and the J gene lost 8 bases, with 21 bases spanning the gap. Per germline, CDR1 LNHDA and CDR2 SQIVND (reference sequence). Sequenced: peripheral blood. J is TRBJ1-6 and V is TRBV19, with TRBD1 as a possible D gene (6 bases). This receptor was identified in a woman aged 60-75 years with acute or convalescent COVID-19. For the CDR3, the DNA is TGTGCCAGTAGTAGACCGGGGCCCTCTAAGGGGGATTCACCCCTCCACTTT. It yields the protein CASSRPGPSKGDSPLHF.